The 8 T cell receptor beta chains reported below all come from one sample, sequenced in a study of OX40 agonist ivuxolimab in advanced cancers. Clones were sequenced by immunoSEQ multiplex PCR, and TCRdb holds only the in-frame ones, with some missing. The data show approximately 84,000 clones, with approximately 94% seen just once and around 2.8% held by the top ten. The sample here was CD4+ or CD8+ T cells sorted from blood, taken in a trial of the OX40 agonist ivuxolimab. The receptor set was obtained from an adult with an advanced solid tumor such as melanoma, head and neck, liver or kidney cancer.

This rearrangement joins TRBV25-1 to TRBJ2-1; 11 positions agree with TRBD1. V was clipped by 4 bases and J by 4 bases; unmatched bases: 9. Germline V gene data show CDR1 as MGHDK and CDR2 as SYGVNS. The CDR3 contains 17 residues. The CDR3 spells CASSGGTGGRLYNEQFF. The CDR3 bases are TGTGCCAGCAGTGGCGGGACAGGGGGAAGGCTTTACAATGAGCAGTTCTTC.

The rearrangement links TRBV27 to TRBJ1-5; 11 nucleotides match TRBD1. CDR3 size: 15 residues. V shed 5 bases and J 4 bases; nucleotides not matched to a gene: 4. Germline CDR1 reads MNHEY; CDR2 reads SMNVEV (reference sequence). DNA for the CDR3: TGTGCCAGCAGTCCGGGGACAGGGGGGAATCAGCCCCAGCATTTT. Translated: CASSPGTGGNQPQHF.

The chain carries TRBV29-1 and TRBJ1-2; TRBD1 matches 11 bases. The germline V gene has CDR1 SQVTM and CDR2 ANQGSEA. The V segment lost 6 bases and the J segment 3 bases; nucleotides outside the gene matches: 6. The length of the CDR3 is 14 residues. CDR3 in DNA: TGCAGCGTGGCGGGACAGGGGGAGTACTATGGCTACACCTTC. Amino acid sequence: CSVAGQGEYYGYTF.

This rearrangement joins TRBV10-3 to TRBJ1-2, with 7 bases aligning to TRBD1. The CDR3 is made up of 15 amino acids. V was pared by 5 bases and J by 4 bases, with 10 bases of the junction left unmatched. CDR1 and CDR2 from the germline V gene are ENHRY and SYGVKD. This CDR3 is CAISSKGQTVYGYTF. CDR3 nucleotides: TGTGCCATCAGTTCGAAGGGACAGACTGTCTATGGCTACACCTTC.

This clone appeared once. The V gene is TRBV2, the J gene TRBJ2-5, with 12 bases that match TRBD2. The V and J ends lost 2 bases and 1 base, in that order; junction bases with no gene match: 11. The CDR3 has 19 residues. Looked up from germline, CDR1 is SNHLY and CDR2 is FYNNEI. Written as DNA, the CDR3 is TGTGCCAGCAGTGAACGGCCGACTAGCGGGGGCACCCCCCAAGAGACCCAGTACTTC. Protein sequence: CASSERPTSGGTPQETQYF.

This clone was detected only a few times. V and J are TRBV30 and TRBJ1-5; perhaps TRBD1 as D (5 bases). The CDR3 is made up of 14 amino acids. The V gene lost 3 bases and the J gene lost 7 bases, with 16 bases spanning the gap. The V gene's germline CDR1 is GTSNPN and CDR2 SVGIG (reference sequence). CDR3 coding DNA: TGTGCCTGGAGCCGCGGAGGGCAGGGACAGCCCCAGCATTTT. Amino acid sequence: CAWSRGGQGQPQHF.

The DNA for the CDR3 is TGCAGCGCTGCCGGGGGGAACACTGAAGCTTTCTTT. Amino acid sequence: CSAAGGNTEAFF. The chain is built from TRBV29-1 and TRBJ1-1, with D possibly TRBD1 on 5 matching bases. The CDR3 spans 12 residues. V was cut by 7 bases and J by 1 base, with 10 bases left in between. Germline assignment: CDR1 SQVTM and CDR2 ANQGSEA.

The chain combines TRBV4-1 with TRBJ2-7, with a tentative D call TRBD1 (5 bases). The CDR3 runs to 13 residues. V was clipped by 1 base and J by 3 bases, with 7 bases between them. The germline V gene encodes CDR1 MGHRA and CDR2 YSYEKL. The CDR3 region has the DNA TGCGCCAGCAGCCAAGCCGACAGCTACGAGCAGTACTTC. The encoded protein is CASSQADSYEQYF.